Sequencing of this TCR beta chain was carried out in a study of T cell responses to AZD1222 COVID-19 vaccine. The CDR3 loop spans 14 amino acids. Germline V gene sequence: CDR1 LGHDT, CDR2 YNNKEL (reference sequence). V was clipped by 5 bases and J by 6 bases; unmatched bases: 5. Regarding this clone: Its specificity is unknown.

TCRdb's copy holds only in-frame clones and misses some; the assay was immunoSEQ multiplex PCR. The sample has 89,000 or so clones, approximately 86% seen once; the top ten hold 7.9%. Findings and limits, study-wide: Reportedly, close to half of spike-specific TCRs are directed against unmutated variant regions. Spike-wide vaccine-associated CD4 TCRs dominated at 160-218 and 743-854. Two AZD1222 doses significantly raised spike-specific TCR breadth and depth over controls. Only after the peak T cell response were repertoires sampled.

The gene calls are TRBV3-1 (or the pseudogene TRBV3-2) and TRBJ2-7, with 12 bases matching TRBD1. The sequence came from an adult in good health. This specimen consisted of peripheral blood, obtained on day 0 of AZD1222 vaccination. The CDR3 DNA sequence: TGTGCCAGCAGCTACCGGGACAGGGGGCCCGAGCAGTACTTC. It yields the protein CASSYRDRGPEQYF.